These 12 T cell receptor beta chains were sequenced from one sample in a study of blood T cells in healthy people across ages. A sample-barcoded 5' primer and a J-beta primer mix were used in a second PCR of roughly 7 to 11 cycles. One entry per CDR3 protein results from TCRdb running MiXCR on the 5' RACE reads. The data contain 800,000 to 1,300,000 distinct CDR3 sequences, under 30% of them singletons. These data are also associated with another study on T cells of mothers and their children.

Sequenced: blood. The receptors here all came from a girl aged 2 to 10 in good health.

CDR3 sequence reads: CATSDLRRTSGRAQAQYF. As DNA, the CDR3 is TGTGCCACCAGTGATTTGCGGAGGACTAGCGGGAGGGCCCAGGCGCAGTATTTT. V and J are TRBV24-1 and TRBJ2-3; TRBD2 matches 15 bases. Germline V CDR1 and CDR2: KGHDR, SFDVKD. Trimming removed 0 bases from V and 10 bases from J; junction bases left unmatched: 10. The CDR3 length is 18 residues.

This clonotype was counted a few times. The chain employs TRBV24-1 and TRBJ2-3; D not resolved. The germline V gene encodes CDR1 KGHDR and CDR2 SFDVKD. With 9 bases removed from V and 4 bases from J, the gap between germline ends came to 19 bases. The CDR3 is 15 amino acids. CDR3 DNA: TGTGCCACCCGTGGCTACCTTAACGGTGCAGATACGCAGTATTTT. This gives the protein CATRGYLNGADTQYF.

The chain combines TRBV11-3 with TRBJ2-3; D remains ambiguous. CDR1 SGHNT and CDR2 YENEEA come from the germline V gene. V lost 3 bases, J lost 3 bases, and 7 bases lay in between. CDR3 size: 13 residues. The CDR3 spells CASSFAHTDTQYF. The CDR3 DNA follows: TGTGCCAGCAGCTTTGCTCATACAGATACGCAGTATTTT.

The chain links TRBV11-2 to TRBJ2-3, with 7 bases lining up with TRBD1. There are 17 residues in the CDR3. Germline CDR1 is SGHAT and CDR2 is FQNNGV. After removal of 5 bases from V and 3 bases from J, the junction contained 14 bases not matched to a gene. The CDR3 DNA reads TGTGCCAGCAGCCCAAGCCAGGAACGACAGGGAACAGATACGCAGTATTTT. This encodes CASSPSQERQGTDTQYF. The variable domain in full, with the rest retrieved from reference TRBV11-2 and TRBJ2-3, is EAGVAQSPRYKIIEKRQSVAFWCNPISGHATLYWYQQILGQGPKLLIQFQNNGVVDDSQLPKDRFSAERLKGVDSTLKIQPAKLEDSAVYLCASSPSQERQGTDTQYFGPGTRLTVL.

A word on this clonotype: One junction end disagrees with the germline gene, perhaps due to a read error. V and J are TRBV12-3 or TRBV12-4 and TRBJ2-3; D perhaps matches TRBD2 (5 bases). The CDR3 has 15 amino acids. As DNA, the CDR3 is TGTGCCACCGCCCCTGCGGAGGCCAGAGCAGATATGCAGTATTTT. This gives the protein CATAPAEARADMQYF.

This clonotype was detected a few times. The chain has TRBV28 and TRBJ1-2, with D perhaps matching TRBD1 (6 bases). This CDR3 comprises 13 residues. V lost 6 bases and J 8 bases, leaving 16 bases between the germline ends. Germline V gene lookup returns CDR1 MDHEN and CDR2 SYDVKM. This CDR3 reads CASRPGEFDGYTF. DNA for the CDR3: TGTGCCAGCAGGCCAGGGGAATTTGACGGCTACACCTTC.

The CDR3 protein is CASGLLTEYNEQFF. CDR3 nucleotide sequence: TGTGCTAGTGGTTTGCTTACAGAATACAATGAGCAGTTCTTC. This chain connects TRBV12-5 to TRBJ2-5; D gene uncertain. The J call may be mistaken, given a closer DNA end match to TRBJ2-1. Germline values: CDR1 LGHNT, CDR2 FRNRAP. The CDR3 length is 14 residues.

CDR3 protein: CASRPGLAGPKGETQYF. DNA of the CDR3: TGCGCCAGCAGACCGGGACTAGCAGGCCCGAAAGGAGAGACCCAGTACTTC. The V call is TRBV5-1, the J call TRBJ2-5; 9 nucleotides match TRBD2. CDR3 length equals 17 residues. V lost 5 bases to trimming and J lost 4 bases; unmatched junction nucleotides: 15. Looked up from germline, CDR1 is SGHRS and CDR2 is YFSETQ.

The CDR3 coding sequence is TGTGCCAGCTCCAAGGACCGGGGGGAATCAGGCGAGCAGTACTTC. Residues: CASSKDRGESGEQYF. The chain has TRBV28 and TRBJ2-5; 7 nucleotides match TRBD2. Near its end, the DNA agrees better with TRBJ2-7, so the J call may be wrong. This CDR3 is built from 15 residues. Germline CDR1 and CDR2: MDHEN and SYDVKM.

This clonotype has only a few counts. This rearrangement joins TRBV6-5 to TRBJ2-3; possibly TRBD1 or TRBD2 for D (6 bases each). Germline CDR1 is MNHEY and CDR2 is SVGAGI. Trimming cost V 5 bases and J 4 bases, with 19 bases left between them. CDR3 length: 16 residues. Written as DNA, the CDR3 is TGTGCCAGCAGTCACCCCAGGGGCAGGGAGGCAGATACGCAGTATTTT. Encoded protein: CASSHPRGREADTQYF.

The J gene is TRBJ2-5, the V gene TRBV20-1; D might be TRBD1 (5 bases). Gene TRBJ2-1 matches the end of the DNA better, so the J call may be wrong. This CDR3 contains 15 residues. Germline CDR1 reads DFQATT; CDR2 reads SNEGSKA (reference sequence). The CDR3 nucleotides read TGCAGTGCTAGTCGAGACCTGACAGTGGACAATGAGCAGTTCTTC. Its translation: CSASRDLTVDNEQFF.

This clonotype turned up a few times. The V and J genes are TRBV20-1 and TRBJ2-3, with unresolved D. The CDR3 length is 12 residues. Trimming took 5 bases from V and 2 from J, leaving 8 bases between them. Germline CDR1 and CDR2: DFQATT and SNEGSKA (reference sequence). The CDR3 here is CSADRSTDTQYF. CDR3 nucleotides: TGCAGTGCTGATCGGTCCACAGATACGCAGTATTTT.